This T cell receptor (beta chain) is drawn from a study of shared T cell receptors in the human thymus. Assay: immunoSEQ multiplex PCR; the TCRdb copy retains only in-frame clones and omits some. The data contain roughly 710,000 clones, roughly 85% of them singletons. The same sample was also used in a study of human thymus T cells. That source reports: Donors consisted of healthy Finnish infants (having corrective surgery for congenital heart defects). Surgeons resected thymus tissue during corrective heart surgery. Repertoires sampled from thymus and blood appeared biased in V and J gene usage.

This TCR came from a girl less than two years old with a congenital heart defect. Sequencing was done on a sample of thymocytes.

The CDR3 DNA is TGTGCCAGCGTCCAGGCAGGGTTAGAGACCCAGTACTTC. Translation gives CASVQAGLETQYF. The rearrangement joins TRBV6-1 to TRBJ2-5, with D perhaps TRBD1 (5 bases). The CDR3 totals 13 residues. Between the trimmed V and J ends, which lost 8 bases and 4 bases, there was a span of 14 bases. Per the germline V gene, CDR1 is MNHNS and CDR2 is SASEGT.